A single sample gave rise to the 18 T cell receptor beta chains below, sequenced in a study of cytomegalovirus exposure and HLA in healthy donors. Amplification used 60 Vbeta primers and 13 Jbeta primers. Repertoires were generated with immunoSEQ multiplex PCR, while TCRdb's copy carries only in-frame clones and drops some. The table shows about 160,000 clones, with more than 60% occurring only once. Material for sequencing was PBMCs. The receptor set was obtained from a middle-aged woman in good health and CMV-seropositive.

The CDR3 sequence: CASSQAFGELFF. Here the CDR3 DNA reads TGTGCCAGCAGCCAGGCGTTCGGGGAGCTGTTTTTT. This chain joins TRBV11-1 and TRBJ2-2, with no clear D. This CDR3 spans 12 amino acids. Germline assignment: CDR1 SGHAT and CDR2 FQDESV (reference sequence). V was clipped by 5 bases and J by 7 bases, with 8 bases between them.

V gene TRBV18 combines with J gene TRBJ1-1; D possibly corresponds to TRBD1 (6 bases). This CDR3 is 14 amino acids long. The germline V gene encodes CDR1 KGHSH and CDR2 LQKENI. V shed 2 bases and J shed 8 bases, with 15 bases lying between them. The CDR3 nucleotides read TGTGCCAGCTCACCAATGGCAGGGGACTACGAAGCTTTCTTT. This sequence encodes CASSPMAGDYEAFF.

The V gene is TRBV19, the J gene TRBJ1-5; TRBD1 aligns across 8 bases. This CDR3 has 15 residues. V shed 4 bases and J 7 bases; nucleotides not matched to a gene: 9. The germline gives CDR1 LNHDA, CDR2 SQIVND (reference sequence). The CDR3 protein is CASSNLGQGRQPQHF. The CDR3 nucleotides read TGTGCCAGTAGTAACCTAGGACAGGGCCGGCAGCCCCAGCATTTT.

This chain links TRBV6-6 with TRBJ2-3; TRBD2 matches at 7 bases. Looked up from germline, CDR1 is MNHNY and CDR2 is SVGAGI (reference sequence). The CDR3 loop spans 14 amino acids. The trim removed 2 bases at V and 3 bases at J, leaving 2 bases unmatched. The CDR3 nucleotides are TGTGCCAGCAGTTACGCGGGAGTAACAGATACGCAGTATTTT. The encoded protein is CASSYAGVTDTQYF.

This clone was found once. The rearrangement joins TRBV11-1 to TRBJ2-1; 8 nucleotides align to TRBD2. Germline V gives CDR1 SGHAT, CDR2 FQDESV (reference sequence). The J segment lost 2 bases and the V segment lost 1 base, leaving 4 bases of the junction unmatched. The CDR3 has 16 residues. The CDR3 DNA is TGTGCCAGCAGCTTAGGACGGGGGGGGACCTACAATGAGCAGTTCTTC. Protein: CASSLGRGGTYNEQFF.

This chain links TRBV11-2 with TRBJ2-5; maybe TRBD2 (5 bases). Germline CDR1 SGHAT, CDR2 FQNNGV. V lost 2 bases and J 0 bases, leaving 13 bases between the germline ends. There are 16 residues in the CDR3. The CDR3 DNA follows: TGTGCCAGCAGCTTAACGTTAGGGAGCAACCAAGAGACCCAGTACTTC. Translating it yields CASSLTLGSNQETQYF.

V and J are TRBV7-2 and TRBJ1-4, with D possibly matching TRBD1 (6 bases). Germline V gives CDR1 SGHTA, CDR2 FQGNSA. The CDR3 is 16 amino acids. The V and J ends lost 1 base and 0 bases respectively, with 9 bases between them. As DNA, the CDR3 is TGTGCCAGCAGCTTAGGATGGACAGCAACTAATGAAAAACTGTTTTTT. Translating it yields CASSLGWTATNEKLFF. Full variable domain (remainder filled in from reference TRBV7-2 and TRBJ1-4): GAGVSQSPSNKVTEKGKDVELRCDPISGHTALYWYRQSLGQGLEFLIYFQGNSAPDKSGLPSDRFSAERTGGSVSTLTIQRTQQEDSAVYLCASSLGWTATNEKLFFGSGTQLSVL.

The V call is TRBV30, the J call TRBJ2-7; the match to TRBD1 covers 7 bases. The CDR3 spans 14 residues. Germline assignment: CDR1 GTSNPN and CDR2 SVGIG (reference sequence). V trimming: 5 bases; J trimming: 2 bases; junction bases outside the gene matches: 9. The CDR3 spells CAWGLTGVPYEQYF. The DNA of the CDR3 is TGTGCCTGGGGCTTAACAGGGGTCCCCTACGAGCAGTACTTC.

This sequence joins TRBV25-1 and TRBJ1-2; a weak D match, TRBD1 (5 bases). V lost 9 bases and J lost 6, with 14 bases in between. This CDR3 is 12 amino acids long. Germline assignment: CDR1 MGHDK and CDR2 SYGVNS. CDR3 nucleotides: TGTGCCAGTTCGGCGGGGCGCAATGGCTACACCTTC. It is translated as CASSAGRNGYTF.

This rearrangement joins TRBV6-1 to TRBJ1-2; 7 bases fit TRBD1. Losses at the gene ends were 6 bases for V and 4 bases for J; bases not matched to a gene: 8. From germline, CDR1 is MNHNS and CDR2 SASEGT. This CDR3 is 14 amino acids long. The CDR3, as DNA: TGTGCCAGCAGGGGGGACAGTAACGCCTATGGCTACACCTTC. Amino acids: CASRGDSNAYGYTF.

The CDR3 loop reads CASSPGTGENEAFF. The CDR3 nucleotides read TGCGCCAGCAGCCCTGGGACAGGGGAAAATGAAGCTTTCTTT. J is TRBJ1-1 and V is TRBV4-3, with TRBD1 matching over 10 bases. Germline V CDR1 and CDR2: LGHNA, YSLEER. V lost 4 bases and J lost 7; bases outside the gene matches: 6. The CDR3 sequence is 14 residues long.

This sequence joins TRBV4-2 and TRBJ2-1, with 8 bases that match TRBD2. There are 15 residues in the CDR3. V gave up 0 bases and J gave up 8 bases; unmatched junction bases: 6. The V gene's germline CDR1 is LGHNA and CDR2 YNFKEQ. CDR3 protein: CASSQDPRGGDEQFF. Written as DNA, the CDR3 is TGTGCCAGCAGCCAAGATCCACGGGGGGGCGATGAGCAGTTCTTC.

The chain joins TRBV5-1 to TRBJ2-1; 12 nucleotides match TRBD2. Losses at the gene ends were 0 bases for V and 0 bases for J; bases not matched to a gene: 1. CDR3 length: 17 residues. CDR1 SGHRS and CDR2 YFSETQ come from the germline V gene. CDR3 in amino acids: CASSLGLAGASYNEQFF. In DNA form, the CDR3 reads TGCGCCAGCAGCTTGGGACTAGCGGGGGCCTCCTACAATGAGCAGTTCTTC.

The V call is TRBV4-2, the J call TRBJ1-5; no reliable D call. V lost 0 bases and J 3 bases, leaving 9 bases between the germline ends. Germline assignment: CDR1 LGHNA and CDR2 YNFKEQ. The CDR3 length is 15 residues. The CDR3 bases are TGTGCCAGCAGCCAAGAGTCCGGGATCAATCAGCCCCAGCATTTT. Protein sequence: CASSQESGINQPQHF.

The chain recombines TRBV6-1 with TRBJ2-2; D might be TRBD2 (5 bases). This CDR3 is built from 16 residues. Trimming pared 2 bases from V and 5 bases from J, leaving 15 bases between. The V gene's germline CDR1 is MNHNS and CDR2 SASEGT. This chain's CDR3 is CASSEQAGVATGELFF. The CDR3 nucleotides are TGTGCCAGCAGTGAACAGGCTGGAGTAGCGACCGGGGAGCTGTTTTTT.

The CDR3 loop is CASSLIGGSSGRYEQYF. In DNA form, the CDR3 reads TGTGCCAGCAGCTTAATAGGTGGTAGTAGCGGGCGCTACGAGCAGTACTTC. The gene calls are TRBV7-6 and TRBJ2-7; 7 bases match TRBD2. Germline V CDR1 and CDR2: SGHVS, FNYEAQ. The length of the CDR3 is 17 residues. V was pared by 2 bases and J by 3 bases, with 13 bases of the junction left unmatched.

Here the CDR3 DNA reads TGTGCCATCAGTCCGGACAGCGCCGACTATGGCTACACCTTC. Amino acids: CAISPDSADYGYTF. This sequence joins TRBV10-3 and TRBJ1-2; the D gene is possibly TRBD1 (6 bases). V gave up 5 bases and J gave up 3 bases, with 13 bases separating them. CDR1 is ENHRY, CDR2 SYGVKD, per germline. The CDR3 runs to 14 residues.

This clone has just one count. CDR3 region: CASSAGDRPGGYTF. CDR3 DNA sequence: TGTGCCAGCAGCGCAGGCGACCGTCCAGGTGGCTACACCTTC. The chain couples TRBV5-8 to TRBJ1-2; D unclear. CDR3 length equals 14 residues. CDR1 is SGHTS and CDR2 is YDEGEE in the germline V gene. V lost 4 bases and J lost 7, with 17 bases in between.